One and the same sample provided the 31 T cell receptor beta chains below, sequenced in a study of cytomegalovirus exposure and HLA in healthy donors. Both 60 Vbeta primers and 13 Jbeta primers went into the PCR. Libraries were prepared by immunoSEQ multiplex PCR; TCRdb keeps only in-frame clonotypes and omits some of them. The table records 200,000 to 250,000 clones, 75% to 85% of them present only once. Sequenced material: PBMCs. All receptors come from a woman aged 55-70 years in good health and CMV-seropositive.

This chain links TRBV5-1 with TRBJ1-1, with TRBD1 matching over 9 bases. This CDR3 region has 13 residues. Germline CDR1 and CDR2: SGHRS and YFSETQ. Trimming at V came to 4 bases and at J to 3 bases, leaving 1 base not matched to a gene. CDR3 sequence (DNA): TGCGCCAGCAGCCGGACAGGGGACACTGAAGCTTTCTTT. It codes for CASSRTGDTEAFF.

This chain joins TRBV7-3 and TRBJ2-1, with D maybe TRBD2 (5 bases). The CDR3 runs 14 residues. Trimming removed 2 bases from V and 5 bases from J, with 10 bases in between. Germline assignment: CDR1 SGHTA and CDR2 FQGTGA. The CDR3 nucleotides read TGTGCCAGCAGCTTACGGGGAAACAACAATGAGCAGTTCTTC. Protein product: CASSLRGNNNEQFF.

This chain connects TRBV27 to TRBJ1-4; D remains ambiguous. Germline lookup yields CDR1 MNHEY and CDR2 SMNVEV (reference sequence). The CDR3 loop spans 17 amino acids. Trimming cost V 5 bases and J 0 bases, with 16 bases left between them. CDR3 sequence (DNA): TGTGCCAGCAGTCCCACCGTGGCCTCTGCAACTAATGAAAAACTGTTTTTT. Protein: CASSPTVASATNEKLFF.

The chain employs TRBV27 and TRBJ2-6; possible D gene TRBD1, 5 bases. Trimming removed 1 base at V and 1 base at J, with 8 bases between. Germline lookup yields CDR1 MNHEY and CDR2 SMNVEV (reference sequence). This CDR3 spans 16 amino acids. CDR3 DNA: TGTGCCAGCAGTTTATGGTCAGGGTCTGGGGCCAACGTCCTGACTTTC. It encodes CASSLWSGSGANVLTF.

The rearrangement joins TRBV5-1 to TRBJ2-5; D possibly corresponds to TRBD2 (6 bases). The CDR3 contains 15 residues. Germline CDR1 is SGHRS and CDR2 is YFSETQ. V lost 4 bases, J lost 4 bases, and 17 bases lay in between. The CDR3 region is CASSTSGGVGETQYF. CDR3 coding DNA: TGCGCCAGCAGCACAAGCGGAGGGGTGGGAGAGACCCAGTACTTC.

A single count supports this clone. The rearrangement links TRBV29-1 to TRBJ2-1; the D gene is possibly TRBD2 (6 bases). V was trimmed by 7 bases and J by 7 bases, leaving 20 bases between them. Germline V gene sequence: CDR1 SQVTM, CDR2 ANQGSEA. The CDR3 is 14 amino acids. The CDR3 region has the DNA TGCAGCGCCGGGGGACTCCTCAGGAGGAATGAGCAGTTCTTC. Protein: CSAGGLLRRNEQFF.

The rearrangement links TRBV9 to TRBJ2-5; 8 nucleotides line up with TRBD2. CDR1 is SGDLS and CDR2 is YYNGEE in the germline V gene. V lost 2 bases, J lost 4 bases, and 1 base stayed unmatched. The CDR3 sequence is 13 residues long. The CDR3 region is CASSVAGGETQYF. The CDR3 region has the DNA TGTGCCAGCAGCGTCGCGGGAGGAGAGACCCAGTACTTC. Using reference TRBV9 and TRBJ2-5 for the parts outside the CDR3, the full variable domain is DSGVTQTPKHLITATGQRVTLRCSPRSGDLSVYWYQQSLDQGLQFLIQYYNGEERAKGNILERFSAQQFPDLHSELNLSSLELGDSALYFCASSVAGGETQYFGPGTRLLVL.

V usage is TRBV11-2 and J usage is TRBJ2-1, with TRBD1 as a possible D gene (6 bases). In germline, CDR1 is SGHAT, CDR2 FQNNGV. This CDR3 region has 15 residues. The ends were cut back, 5 bases at V and 1 base at J, with 12 bases in the middle. The CDR3 region has the DNA TGTGCCAGCAGCCGCCGGGACATGTCCTACAATGAGCAGTTCTTC. Its translation is CASSRRDMSYNEQFF.

The chain employs TRBV9 and TRBJ2-7; TRBD2 matches 15 bases. V lost 3 bases to trimming and J lost 6 bases; unmatched junction nucleotides: 7. The germline V gene encodes CDR1 SGDLS and CDR2 YYNGEE. The CDR3 spans 16 residues. The CDR3 DNA is TGTGCCAGCAGCGGGACTAGCGGGAGGGCCTATTCCGAGCAGTACTTC. This gives the protein CASSGTSGRAYSEQYF.

This clone has only a few counts. This chain connects TRBV5-1 to TRBJ2-7; 7 bases map to TRBD1. CDR1 is SGHRS and CDR2 is YFSETQ in the germline V gene. The V gene end was trimmed by 4 bases and the J gene end by 3 bases; junction bases not matched to a gene: 4. The CDR3 sequence is 13 residues long. CDR3 in amino acids: CASSRDSYYEQYF. CDR3 DNA sequence: TGCGCCAGCAGCCGGGACAGTTACTACGAGCAGTACTTC.

The rearrangement joins TRBV6-6 to TRBJ2-1; 8 bases are a match to TRBD2. V trimming: 0 bases; J trimming: 3 bases; junction bases outside the gene matches: 4. Germline V gene sequence: CDR1 MNHNY, CDR2 SVGAGI (reference sequence). CDR3 length: 16 amino acids. The CDR3 protein is CASSYSKLADYNEQFF. The CDR3 DNA sequence: TGTGCCAGCAGTTACTCGAAACTAGCGGACTACAATGAGCAGTTCTTC.

This chain joins TRBV28 and TRBJ1-1; D unclear. Trimming pared 3 bases from V and 9 bases from J, leaving 20 bases between. The CDR3 consists of 15 residues. Germline V lookup: CDR1 MDHEN, CDR2 SYDVKM. The CDR3 DNA reads TGTGCCAGCAGTTTTCCGGACCCTGGGCGGGAAAAAGCTTTCTTT. As protein: CASSFPDPGREKAFF.

The CDR3 nucleotides read TGCGCCAGCAGCTGGGGGGACAGGATCTACGAGCAGTACTTC. Its translation is CASSWGDRIYEQYF. The chain employs TRBV5-1 and TRBJ2-7; 8 bases are a match to TRBD1. Germline-derived CDR1 and CDR2 are SGHRS and YFSETQ. The V gene end was trimmed by 3 bases and the J gene end by 3 bases; junction bases not matched to a gene: 5. The CDR3 length is 14 residues.

This clone has more than one count but fewer than ten. The chain employs TRBV7-9 and TRBJ2-7; D perhaps matches TRBD2 (6 bases). Per germline, CDR1 SEHNR and CDR2 FQNEAQ (reference sequence). The CDR3 contains 13 residues. Trimming took off 4 bases at V and 4 bases at J, with 11 bases between the two ends. The CDR3 DNA is TGTGCCAGCAGCTCCGACGGGGGTTACGAGCAGTACTTC. Its translation is CASSSDGGYEQYF.

J is TRBJ2-1 and V is TRBV13; 9 bases match TRBD1. From germline, CDR1 is PRHDT and CDR2 FYEKMQ (reference sequence). There are 15 residues in the CDR3. Trimming at V came to 5 bases and at J to 6 bases, leaving 8 bases not matched to a gene. The CDR3 bases are TGTGCCAGCAGCCTCCGGGACAGGGAGGTCAATGAGCAGTTCTTC. This translates into CASSLRDREVNEQFF.

This clone has just one count. The chain recombines TRBV7-6 with TRBJ2-7, with a weak D call TRBD1 (5 bases). This CDR3 spans 13 amino acids. Trimming took 6 bases from V and 2 from J, leaving 11 bases between them. From germline, CDR1 is SGHVS and CDR2 FNYEAQ. For the CDR3, the DNA is TGTGCCAGCAGTAGGCAGGGCCCCTACGAGCAGTACTTC. It yields the protein CASSRQGPYEQYF.

V usage is TRBV15 and J usage is TRBJ1-2, with 8 bases matching TRBD1. Germline trimming cut 0 bases from V and 2 bases from J; bases unmatched to any gene: 5. Germline V CDR1 and CDR2: LNHNV, YYDKDF (reference sequence). The CDR3 spans 16 residues. DNA of the CDR3: TGTGCCACCAGCAGAGATAGGGACAGGTACAACTATGGCTACACCTTC. This gives the protein CATSRDRDRYNYGYTF.

In its sample, this clone was seen once. In DNA form, the CDR3 reads TGTGCCAGTAGTATCAGGCTAGCGGGACAGGAGCAGTTCTTC. Translated, it gives CASSIRLAGQEQFF. The chain has TRBV19 and TRBJ2-1; 9 bases align to TRBD2. The germline V gene encodes CDR1 LNHDA and CDR2 SQIVND (reference sequence). V lost 3 bases, J lost 10 bases, and 7 bases stayed unmatched. This CDR3 is built from 14 residues.

J is TRBJ1-1 and V is TRBV30, with D maybe TRBD1 (5 bases). Germline assignment: CDR1 GTSNPN and CDR2 SVGIG (reference sequence). V gave up 7 bases and J gave up 4 bases, with 10 bases separating them. The CDR3 covers 11 residues. The CDR3 is CASSRGTEAFF. The CDR3 DNA sequence: TGTGCCTCCTCAAGGGGCACTGAAGCTTTCTTT.

The CDR3 region has the DNA TGCAGCGTTGTCGGACAGGGGGTTTGGTATGAGCAGTTCTTC. Its translation is CSVVGQGVWYEQFF. V usage is TRBV29-1 and J usage is TRBJ2-1; 10 nucleotides align to TRBD1. Unmatched junction bases numbered 8, after V lost 4 bases and J lost 8 bases. The CDR3 length is 14 residues. Per the germline V gene, CDR1 is SQVTM and CDR2 is ANQGSEA.

The chain links TRBV19 to TRBJ2-3; D is unresolved. The V and J ends lost 0 bases and 4 bases respectively, with 5 bases between them. The V gene's germline CDR1 is LNHDA and CDR2 SQIVND (reference sequence). The CDR3 has 13 residues. The CDR3 DNA reads as TGTGCCAGTAGTATAGATCTGTCAGATACGCAGTATTTT. It codes for CASSIDLSDTQYF. Using reference TRBV19 and TRBJ2-3 for the parts outside the CDR3, the full variable domain is DGGITQSPKYLFRKEGQNVTLSCEQNLNHDAMYWYRQDPGQGLRLIYYSQIVNDFQKGDIAEGYSVSREKKESFPLTVTSAQKNPTAFYLCASSIDLSDTQYFGPGTRLTVL.

For the CDR3, the DNA is TGCAGCGTTATACGGAGCGGGACGAGCACAGATACGCAGTATTTT. Protein sequence: CSVIRSGTSTDTQYF. This sequence joins TRBV29-1 and TRBJ2-3; 7 bases match TRBD2. The CDR3 is made up of 15 amino acids. Trimming cost V 5 bases and J 0 bases; bases outside gene matches: 8. Per the germline V gene, CDR1 is SQVTM and CDR2 is ANQGSEA.

The rearrangement joins TRBV4-2 to TRBJ2-5, with a tentative D call TRBD1 (7 bases). The end of the DNA fits TRBJ2-7 better, so the J call may be wrong. In germline, CDR1 is LGHNA, CDR2 YNFKEQ. This CDR3 has 14 residues. Here the CDR3 reads CASSQDDREDEQYF. DNA for the CDR3: TGTGCCAGCAGCCAAGACGACAGGGAGGACGAGCAGTACTTC.

The sample holds a few counts of this clone. The rearrangement links TRBV7-9 to TRBJ1-1; 7 nucleotides align to TRBD1. V gave up 5 bases and J gave up 1 base; unmatched junction bases: 4. Germline assignment: CDR1 SEHNR and CDR2 FQNEAQ (reference sequence). This CDR3 region has 14 residues. CDR3 loop: CASSLQGKNTEAFF. CDR3 bases: TGTGCCAGCAGCCTACAGGGGAAGAACACTGAAGCTTTCTTT.

This sequence joins TRBV21-1 and TRBJ2-3; TRBD2, the D gene given by the table, was not confirmed from the DNA. TRBV21-1 is a recognized pseudogene. There are 17 residues in the CDR3. CDR3: CASSKGDRTARTDTQYF. The DNA of the CDR3 is TGTGCCAGCAGCAAGGGAGATCGGACGGCCCGCACAGATACGCAGTATTTT.

Note on this clone: The junction differs from germline at one of its ends, possibly a read error. The chain joins TRBV5-4 to TRBJ2-7; TRBD1 agrees at 8 bases. The CDR3 loop spans 15 amino acids. In germline, CDR1 is SGHNT, CDR2 YYREEE (reference sequence). For the CDR3, the DNA is TGTGCCAGCAGCCTTCCGGGACAGGCATCCTTCGAGCAGTACTTC. Encoded protein: CASSLPGQASFEQYF.

The genes are TRBV11-3 and TRBJ2-7; 7 bases fit TRBD1. Germline V gene lookup returns CDR1 SGHNT and CDR2 YENEEA. The CDR3 consists of 13 residues. V trimming: 6 bases; J trimming: 3 bases; junction bases outside the gene matches: 5. Here the CDR3 DNA reads TGTGCCAGCAGTATCGGACAGGACTACGAGCAGTACTTC. Protein sequence: CASSIGQDYEQYF.

This clone appeared a single time. The junction and the germline gene differ at one end; a read error may be behind it. J is TRBJ1-6 and V is TRBV13; 9 positions agree with TRBD1. CDR3 length: 12 amino acids. Per the germline V gene, CDR1 is PRHDT and CDR2 is FYEKMQ (reference sequence). The CDR3: CASSPQGARLRF. As DNA, the CDR3 is TGTGCCAGCAGCCCACAGGGGGCGCGCCTCCGGTTT. The whole variable domain, remainder taken from reference TRBV13 and TRBJ1-6, is AAGVIQSPRHLIKEKRETATLKCYPIPRHDTVYWYQQGPGQDPQFLISFYEKMQSDKGSIPDRFSAQQFSDYHSELNMSSLELGDSALYFCASSPQGARLRFGNGTRLTVT.

A remark on this clone: The junction does not match germline at one end; this may be a read error. V usage is TRBV28 and J usage is TRBJ2-7, with 10 bases identical to TRBD2. This CDR3 comprises 11 residues. The germline gives CDR1 MDHEN, CDR2 SYDVKM. The CDR3 region has the DNA TGTGCCAGCAGTACAAGCGGGAGGGGAAACTTC. As protein: CASSTSGRGNF.

The chain joins TRBV27 to TRBJ2-6, with unresolved D. V lost 2 bases and J lost 0, with 11 bases in between. This CDR3 is 17 amino acids long. CDR1 and CDR2 (germline): MNHEY, SMNVEV (reference sequence). The CDR3 nucleotides are TGTGCCAGCAGTTTAAAGGTGGGCCTCTCTGGGGCCAACGTCCTGACTTTC. As protein: CASSLKVGLSGANVLTF.

A few counts support this clone. The V call is TRBV10-1, the J call TRBJ2-3, with 8 bases matching TRBD2. The length of the CDR3 is 15 residues. J gave up 4 bases and V 6 bases, and 9 bases lay outside the gene matches. Germline V gene data show CDR1 as WNHNN and CDR2 as SYGVQD (reference sequence). This CDR3 reads CASSVSAGGADTQYF. The DNA of the CDR3 is TGCGCCAGCAGCGTGTCGGCGGGAGGAGCAGATACGCAGTATTTT.